Listed below are T cell receptor beta chains from one sample, sequenced in a study of T cell responses to AZD1222 COVID-19 vaccine. Measured with immunoSEQ multiplex PCR; TCRdb has only the in-frame clones, and not every one. In the table there are 210,000 or so clones, around 94% of which are singletons. Source: peripheral blood, taken 28 days after the second dose of the MenACWY control vaccine. These receptor sequences come from an adult who received the MenACWY meningococcal vaccine as a control. The CDR3 runs from the conserved cysteine through the conserved F or W. A D gene is named only where the DNA matches it firmly. Not all rows give a size; the values are once, few, many and, for expanded clones, a class.

TRBD1 NA TRBJ2-7 TRBV18 TGTGCCAGCTCACCACCAGTTGGGACAGGGGGGTACTACGAGCAGTACTTC CASSPPVGTGGYYEQYF
NA NA TRBJ1-2 TRBV12-3/TRBV12-4 TGTGCCAGCGCCCCGCCCGGCTATGGCTACACCTTC CASAPPGYGYTF
NA NA TRBJ1-2 TRBV28 TGTGCCAGCAGTTCAGGGGATCAAGTCTACACCTTC CASSSGDQVYTF
NA NA TRBJ1-3 TRBV9 TGTGCCAGCAGCCCGAAGGTGAGACCTGACCACTCTGGAAACACCATATATTTT CASSPKVRPDHSGNTIYF
NA NA TRBJ2-2 TRBV4-2 TGTGCCAGCAGCCAAGATATAACCACCGGGGAGCTGTTTTTT CASSQDITTGELFF
NA NA TRBJ1-2 TRBV29-1 TGCAGCGCCCTCGGCAGCTATGGCTACACCTTC CSALGSYGYTF
TRBD1 once TRBJ1-4 TRBV5-1 TGCGCCAGCAGCCCGCCGGGACAGAGTAATGAAAAACTGTTTTTT CASSPPGQSNEKLFF
NA NA TRBJ2-7 TRBV25-1 TGTGCCAGCAGTGGAATCCGGACAGCCAGGGGGGCCTACGAGCAGTACTTC CASSGIRTARGAYEQYF
NA NA TRBJ2-7 TRBV2 TGTGCCAGCAGTGACAGTTACGAGCAGTACTTC CASSDSYEQYF
NA NA TRBJ2-3 TRBV7-3 TGTGCCAGCAGCTTAACAGGGGCGGGAGATACGCAGTATTTT CASSLTGAGDTQYF
NA NA TRBJ2-2 TRBV2 TGTGCCAGCGAGGCAGGGATAAACACCGGGGAGCTGTTTTTT CASEAGINTGELFF
NA NA TRBJ2-2 TRBV10-3 TGTGCCATCAGTGAGTCGATGGCGCGGCTAGCTCCAACCGGGGAGCTGTTTTTT CAISESMARLAPTGELFF
TRBD2 NA TRBJ2-7 TRBV4-2 TGTGCCAGCAGCCCCACTAGCGGGGGGCCCTACGAGCAGTACTTC CASSPTSGGPYEQYF
NA NA TRBJ2-7 TRBV11-1 TGTGCCAGCAGCTTAGTCTCAGGGACCTACGAGCAGTACTTC CASSLVSGTYEQYF
NA NA TRBJ2-7 TRBV5-4 TGTGCCAGCAGCCACGCTAGCTTCGGCTCCTACGAGCAGTACTTC CASSHASFGSYEQYF
NA NA TRBJ1-5 TRBV6-5 TGTGCCAGCTCGGACCCAAGCAATCAGCCCCAGCATTTT CASSDPSNQPQHF
NA NA TRBJ1-2 TRBV10-3 TGTGCCATCAGTGAGTCGGCAGGGTTTGGCTACACCTTC CAISESAGFGYTF